This note documents a single T cell receptor (beta chain) sequence. Its antigen is undetermined. The gene names here belong to mouse. This entry belongs to a study of tissue T cells after allogeneic stem cell transplantation. Study-wide results and caveats: Limitations included a small, clinically heterogeneous cohort and limited sampling depth. Blood and spleen captured only part of the tissue TCR repertoire.

Time point in this sample: mouse harvest day 7 after allogeneic transplant. Tail vein injection delivered 10^7 T-cell-depleted bone marrow cells and 10^6 splenic CD5+ T cells. B6 (H2b) cells into BALB/c (H2d) mice; tissues taken at day 7 or 14. Sequencing of TCRbeta CDR3 at survey depth gave sequences and template counts. Sequencing used immunoSEQ multiplex PCR; TCRdb keeps in-frame clones, though not all of them. The profile covers roughly 5,400 clones, with under 55% appearing a single time and 10% taken by the ten largest. Material: gut tissue. The clonotype comes from a female BALB/c mouse given C57BL/6 T cells with graft-versus-host disease after an allogeneic hematopoietic cell transplant.

CDR3 DNA (partial): TGTGCCAGCAGCCAAGATCCAGACACAGAAGTCTTC. Its protein is CASSQDPDTEVF. In full, the CDR3 reads CASSQDPDTEVFF. The chain combines TRBV5 with TRBJ1-1, with D uncertain. Sequencing ends 1 residue short of the CDR3 end; the germline J gene provides the rest. This CDR3 contains 13 residues. V dropped 0 bases and J dropped 3 bases, with 5 bases sitting between them. Germline V gene sequence: CDR1 LGHNA, CDR2 YNLKQL (reference sequence).